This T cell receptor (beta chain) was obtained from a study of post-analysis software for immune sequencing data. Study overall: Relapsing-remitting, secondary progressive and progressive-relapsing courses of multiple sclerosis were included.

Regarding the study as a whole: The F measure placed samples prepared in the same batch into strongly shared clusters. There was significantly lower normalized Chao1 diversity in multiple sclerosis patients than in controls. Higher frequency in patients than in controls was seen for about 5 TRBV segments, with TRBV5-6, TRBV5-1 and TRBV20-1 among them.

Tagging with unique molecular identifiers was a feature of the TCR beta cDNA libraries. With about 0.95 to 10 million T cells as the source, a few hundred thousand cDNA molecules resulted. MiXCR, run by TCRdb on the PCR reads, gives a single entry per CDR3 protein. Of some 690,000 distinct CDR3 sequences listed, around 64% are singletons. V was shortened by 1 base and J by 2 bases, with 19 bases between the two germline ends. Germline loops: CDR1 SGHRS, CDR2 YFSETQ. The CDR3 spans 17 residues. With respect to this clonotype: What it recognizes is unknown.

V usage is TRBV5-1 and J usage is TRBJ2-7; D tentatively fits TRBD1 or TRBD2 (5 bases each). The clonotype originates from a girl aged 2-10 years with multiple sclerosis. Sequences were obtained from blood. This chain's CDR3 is CASSLIGGPKGPYEQYF. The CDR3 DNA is TGCGCCAGCAGCTTGATTGGTGGTCCGAAGGGACCCTACGAGCAGTACTTC.